This T cell receptor beta chain was documented in a study of cytomegalovirus exposure and HLA in healthy donors. On this clone itself: Antigen specificity is unknown.

It was with 60 Vbeta and 13 Jbeta primers that the PCR ran. Assay: immunoSEQ multiplex PCR; the TCRdb copy retains only in-frame clones and omits some. In the table there are under 200,000 clones, about 71% of which are singletons. Germline CDR1 reads MNHEY; CDR2 reads SVGAGI. Germline trimming cut 3 bases from V and 0 bases from J; bases unmatched to any gene: 4. CDR3 length equals 15 residues. Findings of the study overall: In a later analysis, TCR beta V- and J-gene trimming was associated with a missense DCLRE1C variant. Accurate predictions that matched the HLA-A and HLA-B alleles of most subjects were reportedly made from TCR beta sequences. Testing in vitro showed a few CMV-associated chains specific for CMV antigens. A later analysis associated 16,000 or so TCR beta sequences with HLA alleles at a 0.05 false discovery rate.

What was sequenced was PBMCs. The TCR comes from a man in his forties or fifties in good health and CMV-seronegative. The gene calls are TRBV6-5 and TRBJ2-7, with 8 bases lining up with TRBD1. CDR3 coding DNA: TGTGCCAGCAGTTATGGCAGGGGGCTCTCCTACGAGCAGTACTTC. It yields the protein CASSYGRGLSYEQYF.